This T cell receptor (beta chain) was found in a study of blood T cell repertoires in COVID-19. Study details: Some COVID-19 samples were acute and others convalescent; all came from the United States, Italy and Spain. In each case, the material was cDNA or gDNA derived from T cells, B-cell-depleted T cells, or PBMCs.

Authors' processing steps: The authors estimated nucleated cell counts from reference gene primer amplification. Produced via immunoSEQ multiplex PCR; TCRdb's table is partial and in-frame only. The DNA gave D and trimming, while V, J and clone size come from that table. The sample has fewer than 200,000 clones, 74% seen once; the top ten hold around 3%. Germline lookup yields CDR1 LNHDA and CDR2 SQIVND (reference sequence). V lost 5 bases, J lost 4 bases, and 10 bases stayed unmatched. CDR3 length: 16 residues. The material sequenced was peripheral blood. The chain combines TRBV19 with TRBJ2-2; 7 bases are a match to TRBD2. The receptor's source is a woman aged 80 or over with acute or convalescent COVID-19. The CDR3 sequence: CASSLKAGFPTGELFF. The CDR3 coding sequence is TGTGCCAGTAGTTTGAAAGCGGGATTCCCCACCGGGGAGCTGTTTTTT.